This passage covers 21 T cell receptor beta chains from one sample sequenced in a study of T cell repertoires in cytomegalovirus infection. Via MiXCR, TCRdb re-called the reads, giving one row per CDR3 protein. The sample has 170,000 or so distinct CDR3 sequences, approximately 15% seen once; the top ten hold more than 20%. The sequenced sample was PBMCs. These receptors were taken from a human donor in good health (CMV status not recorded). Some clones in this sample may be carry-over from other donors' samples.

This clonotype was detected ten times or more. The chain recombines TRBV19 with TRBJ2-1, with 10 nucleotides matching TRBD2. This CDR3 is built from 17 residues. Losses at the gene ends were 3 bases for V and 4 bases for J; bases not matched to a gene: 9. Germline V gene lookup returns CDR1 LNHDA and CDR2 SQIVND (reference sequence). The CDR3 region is CASSILPLAGAYNEQFF. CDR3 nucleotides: TGTGCCAGTAGTATCCTACCCCTAGCGGGAGCGTACAATGAGCAGTTCTTC.

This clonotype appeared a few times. This CDR3 reads CASSLGSGDQPQHF. The CDR3 nucleotides are TGCGCCAGCAGTCTAGGCAGTGGAGATCAGCCCCAGCATTTT. This chain links TRBV5-1 with TRBJ1-5; no definite D call. Germline V gene lookup returns CDR1 SGHRS and CDR2 YFSETQ. The ends were cut back, 5 bases at V and 5 bases at J, with 14 bases in the middle. CDR3 length: 14 amino acids.

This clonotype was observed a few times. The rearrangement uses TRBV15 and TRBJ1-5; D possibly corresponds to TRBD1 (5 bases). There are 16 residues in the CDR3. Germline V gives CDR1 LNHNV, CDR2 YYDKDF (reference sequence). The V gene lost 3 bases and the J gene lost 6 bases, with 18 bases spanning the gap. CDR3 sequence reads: CATSSRSAGGTQPQHF. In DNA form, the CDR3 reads TGTGCCACCAGCAGTCGCTCCGCCGGGGGAACTCAGCCCCAGCATTTT.

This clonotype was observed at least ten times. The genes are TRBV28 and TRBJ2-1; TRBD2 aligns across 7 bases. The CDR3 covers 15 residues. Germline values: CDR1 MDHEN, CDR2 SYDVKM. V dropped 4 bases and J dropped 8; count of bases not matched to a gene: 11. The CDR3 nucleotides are TGTGCCAGCAGTTCGCCCACGTCGGGGGGAGATGAGCAGTTCTTC. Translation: CASSSPTSGGDEQFF.

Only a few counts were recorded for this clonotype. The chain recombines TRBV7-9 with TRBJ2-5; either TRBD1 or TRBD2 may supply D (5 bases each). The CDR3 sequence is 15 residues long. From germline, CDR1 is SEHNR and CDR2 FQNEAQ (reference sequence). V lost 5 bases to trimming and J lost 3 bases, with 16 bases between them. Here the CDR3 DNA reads TGTGCCAGCAGCACCAAGAAAGGGACCGAAGAGACCCAGTACTTC. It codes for CASSTKKGTEETQYF.

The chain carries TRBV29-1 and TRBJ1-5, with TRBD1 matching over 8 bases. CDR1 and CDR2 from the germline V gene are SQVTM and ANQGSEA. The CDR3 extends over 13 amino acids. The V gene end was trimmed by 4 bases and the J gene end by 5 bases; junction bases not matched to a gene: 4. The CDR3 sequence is CSVGTGMDQPQHF. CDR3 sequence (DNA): TGCAGCGTTGGGACAGGGATGGATCAGCCCCAGCATTTT.

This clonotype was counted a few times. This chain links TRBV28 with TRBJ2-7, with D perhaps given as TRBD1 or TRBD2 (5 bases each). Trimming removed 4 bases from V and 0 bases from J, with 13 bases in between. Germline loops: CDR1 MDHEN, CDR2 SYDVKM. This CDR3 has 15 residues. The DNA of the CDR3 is TGTGCCAGCAGTTCCGGGACGGCAAGCTCCTACGAGCAGTACTTC. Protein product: CASSSGTASSYEQYF.

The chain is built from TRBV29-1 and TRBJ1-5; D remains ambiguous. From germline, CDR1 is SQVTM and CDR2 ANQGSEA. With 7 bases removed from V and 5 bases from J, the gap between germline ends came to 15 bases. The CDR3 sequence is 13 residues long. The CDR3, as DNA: TGCAGCGCCCGAGGCGGGGAGGATCAGCCCCAGCATTTT. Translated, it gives CSARGGEDQPQHF. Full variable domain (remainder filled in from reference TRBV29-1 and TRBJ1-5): SAVISQKPSRDICQRGTSLTIQCQVDSQVTMMFWYRQQPGQSLTLIATANQGSEATYESGFVIDKFPISRPNLTFSTLTVSNMSPEDSSIYLCSARGGEDQPQHFGDGTRLSIL.

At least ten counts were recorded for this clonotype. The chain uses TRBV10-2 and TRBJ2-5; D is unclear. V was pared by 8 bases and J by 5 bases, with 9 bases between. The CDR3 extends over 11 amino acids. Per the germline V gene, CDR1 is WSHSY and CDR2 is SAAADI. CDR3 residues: CASADLETQYF. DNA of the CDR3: TGCGCCAGCGCGGATCTGGAGACCCAGTACTTC.

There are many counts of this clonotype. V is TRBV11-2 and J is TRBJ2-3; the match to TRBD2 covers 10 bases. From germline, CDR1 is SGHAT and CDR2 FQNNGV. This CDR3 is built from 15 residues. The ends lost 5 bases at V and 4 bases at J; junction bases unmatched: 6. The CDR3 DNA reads TGTGCCAGCAGCCGTAGCGGGAGGAACCCAGATACGCAGTATTTT. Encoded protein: CASSRSGRNPDTQYF. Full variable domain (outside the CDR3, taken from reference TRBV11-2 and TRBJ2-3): EAGVAQSPRYKIIEKRQSVAFWCNPISGHATLYWYQQILGQGPKLLIQFQNNGVVDDSQLPKDRFSAERLKGVDSTLKIQPAKLEDSAVYLCASSRSGRNPDTQYFGPGTRLTVL.

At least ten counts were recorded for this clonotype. CDR3 nucleotide sequence: TGTGCCAGCAGCCGAATCGAAGCTTTCTTT. It translates to CASSRIEAFF. The V call is TRBV7-9, the J call TRBJ1-1; D ambiguous. CDR1 is SEHNR and CDR2 is FQNEAQ in the germline V gene (reference sequence). V was cut by 5 bases and J by 8 bases, with 6 bases left in between. The CDR3 contains 10 residues. Supplemented by reference TRBV7-9 and TRBJ1-1, the full variable domain reads DTGVSQNPRHKITKRGQNVTFRCDPISEHNRLYWYRQTLGQGPEFLTYFQNEAQLEKSRLLSDRFSAERPKGSFSTLEIQRTEQGDSAMYLCASSRIEAFFGQGTRLTVV.

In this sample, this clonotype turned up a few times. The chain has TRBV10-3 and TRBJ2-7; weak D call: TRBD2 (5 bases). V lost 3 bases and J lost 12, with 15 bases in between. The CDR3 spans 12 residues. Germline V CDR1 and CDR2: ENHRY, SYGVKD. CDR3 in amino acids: CAISDSTGTPYF. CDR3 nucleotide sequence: TGTGCCATCAGTGACTCTACGGGAACCCCGTACTTC.

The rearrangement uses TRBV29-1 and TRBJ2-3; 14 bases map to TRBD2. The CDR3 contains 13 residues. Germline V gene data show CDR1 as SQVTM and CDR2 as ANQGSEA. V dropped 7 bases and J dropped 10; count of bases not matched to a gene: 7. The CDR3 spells CSAGTSGSIAQYF. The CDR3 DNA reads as TGCAGCGCCGGGACTAGCGGGAGTATTGCGCAGTATTTT.

The CDR3 reads CASSPPNSADTEAFF. CDR3 DNA: TGTGCCAGCTCACCACCAAATTCGGCGGACACTGAAGCTTTCTTT. The rearrangement uses TRBV18 and TRBJ1-1; no clear D gene. The CDR3 spans 15 residues. The germline CDR1 and CDR2 sequences are KGHSH and LQKENI. Trimming took off 0 bases at V and 3 bases at J, with 11 bases between the two ends. Drawing the rest from reference TRBV18 and TRBJ1-1, the complete variable domain is NAGVMQNPRHLVRRRGQEARLRCSPMKGHSHVYWYRQLPEEGLKFMVYLQKENIIDESGMPKERFSAEFPKEGPSILRIQQVVRGDSAAYFCASSPPNSADTEAFFGQGTRLTVV.

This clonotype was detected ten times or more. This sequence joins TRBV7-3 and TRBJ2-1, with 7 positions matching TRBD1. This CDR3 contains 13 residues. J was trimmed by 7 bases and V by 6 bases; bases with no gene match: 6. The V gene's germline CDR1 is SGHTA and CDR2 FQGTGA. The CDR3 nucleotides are TGTGCCAGCAGTCCAGGGGGAAGGAATGAGCAGTTCTTC. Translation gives CASSPGGRNEQFF.

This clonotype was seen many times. The CDR3 DNA follows: TGTGCCAGCAGCCCACGACAGGCCAATCAGCCCCAGCATTTT. It yields the protein CASSPRQANQPQHF. This rearrangement joins TRBV7-2 to TRBJ1-5; D may be TRBD1 (6 bases). V lost 5 bases to trimming and J lost 3 bases, with 11 bases between them. Germline lookup yields CDR1 SGHTA and CDR2 FQGNSA. The CDR3 consists of 14 residues.

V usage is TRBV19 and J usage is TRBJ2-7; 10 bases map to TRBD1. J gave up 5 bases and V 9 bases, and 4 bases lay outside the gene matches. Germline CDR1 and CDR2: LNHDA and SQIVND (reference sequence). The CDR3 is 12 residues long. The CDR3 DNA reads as TGTGCCAGCAGACAGGGGGCCCACGAGCAGTACTTC. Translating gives CASRQGAHEQYF.

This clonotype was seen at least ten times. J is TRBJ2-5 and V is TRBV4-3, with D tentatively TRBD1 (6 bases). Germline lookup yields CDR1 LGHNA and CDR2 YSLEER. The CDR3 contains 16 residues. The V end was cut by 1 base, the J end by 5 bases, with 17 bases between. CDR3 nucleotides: TGCGCCAGCAGCCAAGCGGGCAGGGGTCTTTATGAGACCCAGTACTTC. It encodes CASSQAGRGLYETQYF.

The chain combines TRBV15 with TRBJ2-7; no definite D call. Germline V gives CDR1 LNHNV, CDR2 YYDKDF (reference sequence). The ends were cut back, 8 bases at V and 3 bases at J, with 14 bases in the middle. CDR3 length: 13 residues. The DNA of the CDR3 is TGTGCCACCGAGTCCAGTATTAACTACGAGCAGTACTTC. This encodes CATESSINYEQYF. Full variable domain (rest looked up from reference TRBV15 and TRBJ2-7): DAMVIQNPRYQVTQFGKPVTLSCSQTLNHNVMYWYQQKSSQAPKLLFHYYDKDFNNEADTPDNFQSRRPNTSFCFLDIRSPGLGDTAMYLCATESSINYEQYFGPGTRLTVT.

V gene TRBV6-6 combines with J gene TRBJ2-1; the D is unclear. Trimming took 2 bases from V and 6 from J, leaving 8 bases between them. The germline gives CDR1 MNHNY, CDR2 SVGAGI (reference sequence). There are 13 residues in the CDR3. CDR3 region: CASSYPGPNEQFF. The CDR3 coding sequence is TGTGCCAGCAGTTACCCAGGTCCCAATGAGCAGTTCTTC.

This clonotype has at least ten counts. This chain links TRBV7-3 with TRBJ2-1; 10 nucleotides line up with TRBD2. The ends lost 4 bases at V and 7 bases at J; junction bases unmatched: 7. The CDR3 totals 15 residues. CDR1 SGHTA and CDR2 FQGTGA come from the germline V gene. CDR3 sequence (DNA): TGTGCCAGCAGCTCCTATAGCGGGGGGATAAATGAGCAGTTCTTC. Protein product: CASSSYSGGINEQFF.